The source of this T cell receptor (beta chain) is a study of tumor and adjacent non-tumor tissue in lung cancer. Looking at the study overall: There were some 11 adenocarcinoma, a couple of squamous cell carcinoma and 1 small cell lung cancer cases. Broader study findings: Compared with tumor, normal lung showed significantly lower TCR diversity.

No cell sorting was done before RNA was extracted from the tissue. The germline CDR1 and CDR2 sequences are SGHVS and FQNEAQ. The CDR3 totals 13 residues. Remarks on this clonotype: Its antigen is unknown. One junction end does not reproduce the germline sequence, and a read error may be involved.

A modified ARM-PCR protocol with three rounds of nested PCR amplified TCRbeta. TCRdb fed the multiplex PCR reads into MiXCR, producing one record per CDR3 protein. The data show just over 200,000 distinct CDR3 sequences, approximately 74% seen once. The chain recombines TRBV7-8 with TRBJ2-7; weak D call: TRBD1 (6 bases). The sequence derives from a man aged 55 to 69 with non-small cell lung cancer. The sample comprised lung tumor tissue. The CDR3 region is CANSLAGAYEQYF. The CDR3 coding sequence is TGTGCCAACAGCTTAGCAGGGGCGTACGAGCAGTACTTC.